Below are 9 T cell receptor beta chains sequenced from a single sample in a study of cytomegalovirus exposure and HLA in healthy donors. The PCR had 60 Vbeta and 13 Jbeta primers. Assay used: immunoSEQ multiplex PCR; TCRdb lists only in-frame clones, some missing. This table has 180,000 or so clones, about 79% appearing once. The material sequenced was PBMCs. The receptors originated from a female donor in good health and CMV-seronegative.

This clone turned up a few times. The V and J genes are TRBV2 and TRBJ1-2, with 9 bases fitting TRBD1. There are 12 residues in the CDR3. From germline, CDR1 is SNHLY and CDR2 FYNNEI. V was pared by 7 bases and J by 6 bases, with 3 bases of the junction left unmatched. CDR3 sequence reads: CASKGTGHGYTF. CDR3 nucleotides: TGTGCCAGCAAGGGGACAGGGCATGGCTACACCTTC.

The genes are TRBV27 and TRBJ2-7, with TRBD2 matching over 7 bases. From germline, CDR1 is MNHEY and CDR2 SMNVEV (reference sequence). The length of the CDR3 is 17 residues. V trimming: 0 bases; J trimming: 0 bases; junction bases outside the gene matches: 8. The CDR3 sequence: CASSLSSYGGSSYEQYF. Here the CDR3 DNA reads TGTGCCAGCAGTTTATCGTCCTACGGCGGGAGCTCCTACGAGCAGTACTTC.

To note about this clone: At the DNA level, this CDR3 is encoded by other sequences in the same sample as well. The V call is TRBV6-6, the J call TRBJ2-7; 11 bases fit TRBD1. Germline-derived CDR1 and CDR2 are MNHNY and SVGAGI (reference sequence). This CDR3 contains 13 residues. The CDR3 loop reads CAGGQGAGYEQYF. In DNA, the CDR3 is TGTGCTGGTGGACAGGGGGCTGGCTACGAGCAGTACTTC.

This clone was counted once. The rearrangement uses TRBV2 and TRBJ2-5; the match to TRBD1 covers 8 bases. The J call may be incorrect, as the DNA end agrees better with TRBJ2-7. The CDR3 is 16 amino acids. Per germline, CDR1 SNHLY and CDR2 FYNNEI. Here the CDR3 DNA reads TGTGCCAGCAGTGCTAACGTTGGACAGGGTGTTTACGAGCAGTACTTC. Protein sequence: CASSANVGQGVYEQYF.

This clone appeared a few times. The chain joins TRBV4-1 to TRBJ1-5; 8 nucleotides line up with TRBD1. The CDR3 totals 15 residues. Germline CDR1 and CDR2: MGHRA and YSYEKL. V was clipped by 1 base and J by 8 bases; unmatched bases: 7. The CDR3 loop reads CASSQATGGLKPQHF. The CDR3 DNA follows: TGCGCCAGCAGCCAAGCAACAGGGGGGTTAAAGCCCCAGCATTTT.

The chain joins TRBV4-3 to TRBJ2-5, with D perhaps TRBD1 (6 bases). CDR3 length equals 18 residues. The V end was cut by 0 bases, the J end by 2 bases, with 19 bases between. Per the germline V gene, CDR1 is LGHNA and CDR2 is YSLEER. As DNA, the CDR3 is TGCGCCAGCAGCCAAGATCCCCCCCCCAGGGGCAGGCAAGAGACCCAGTACTTC. Its protein product is CASSQDPPPRGRQETQYF.

The rearrangement joins TRBV20-1 to TRBJ2-7; no clear D gene. Germline CDR1 is DFQATT and CDR2 is SNEGSKA (reference sequence). The CDR3 is made up of 11 amino acids. With 8 bases removed from V and 2 bases from J, the gap between germline ends came to 10 bases. The CDR3 loop reads CSWAVTYEQYF. CDR3 DNA sequence: TGCAGTTGGGCCGTTACCTACGAGCAGTACTTC.

With regard to this clone: Other DNA sequences in this specimen translate into the identical CDR3. The chain recombines TRBV4-3 with TRBJ2-7; 10 nucleotides match TRBD1. CDR1 and CDR2 (germline): LGHNA, YSLEER. The CDR3 sequence is 16 residues long. The trim removed 6 bases at V and 5 bases at J, leaving 13 bases unmatched. The DNA for the CDR3 is TGCGCCAGCAGACTGCCCCGGGACAGGGGTTCCGACGAGCAGTACTTC. Translation: CASRLPRDRGSDEQYF.

The V and J genes are TRBV19 and TRBJ2-1; D is perhaps TRBD2 (6 bases). This CDR3 is 17 amino acids long. CDR1 is LNHDA, CDR2 SQIVND, per germline (reference sequence). Between the trimmed V and J ends, which lost 3 bases and 3 bases, there was a span of 18 bases. The CDR3 DNA is TGTGCCAGTAGTATTGGTGGTTTTAGCGGTTACTACAATGAGCAGTTCTTC. Its protein is CASSIGGFSGYYNEQFF.